Below are 29 T cell receptor beta chains sequenced from a single sample in a study of identical twins. TCRdb re-called the 5' RACE reads with MiXCR, one entry per CDR3 protein. Counted here are approximately 350,000 distinct CDR3 sequences, 9% to 15% occurring once; the ten biggest clones make up roughly 7%. The same data also contributed to another study, on yellow fever vaccine responses in identical twins.

The specimen was CD8+ T cells sorted from blood. The receptors were sampled from a woman between 18 and 29 years old in good health.

V and J are TRBV7-8 and TRBJ2-1, with a possible D match to TRBD2 (6 bases). The CDR3 length is 15 residues. The V end lost 5 bases, the J end lost 8 bases, and 19 bases lay between the germline ends. The germline CDR1 and CDR2 sequences are SGHVS and FQNEAQ. CDR3 region: CASSLWGVESDEQFF. In DNA, the CDR3 is TGTGCCAGCAGCCTATGGGGGGTGGAGTCGGATGAGCAGTTCTTC.

The CDR3 protein is CASSFPPTGGVGTEAFF. The CDR3 DNA is TGTGCCAGCAGTTTTCCCCCCACGGGGGGCGTCGGCACTGAAGCTTTCTTT. The chain has TRBV7-9 and TRBJ1-1; the D gene is possibly TRBD1 (6 bases). Trimming cost V 6 bases and J 4 bases, with 24 bases left between them. Germline assignment: CDR1 SEHNR and CDR2 FQNEAQ (reference sequence). CDR3 length: 17 residues.

This sequence joins TRBV3-1 and TRBJ2-5; no definite D call. Looked up from germline, CDR1 is LGHDT and CDR2 is YNNKEL (reference sequence). The CDR3 runs 15 residues. V was pared by 1 base and J by 5 bases, with 14 bases between. CDR3: CASSQGPYFGETQYF. CDR3 in DNA: TGTGCCAGCAGCCAAGGACCATACTTCGGGGAGACCCAGTACTTC.

This clonotype was recorded a few times. The chain's CDR3 is CASSQDGDIGGTEQYF. DNA for the CDR3: TGCGCCAGCAGCCAAGATGGTGACATAGGTGGAACCGAGCAGTACTTC. V usage is TRBV4-1 and J usage is TRBJ2-7; D is unclear. Germline V lookup: CDR1 MGHRA, CDR2 YSYEKL. Trimming left V 0 bases short and J 6 bases short, with 18 bases between. CDR3 length equals 16 residues.

This clonotype was recorded many times. J is TRBJ2-7 and V is TRBV28; 12 positions match TRBD2. This CDR3 has 15 amino acids. Looked up from germline, CDR1 is MDHEN and CDR2 is SYDVKM. The V gene end was trimmed by 3 bases and the J gene end by 2 bases; junction bases not matched to a gene: 2. The DNA of the CDR3 is TGTGCCAGCAGTTTGCTAGCGGGAGGGCCCTACGAGCAGTACTTC. Residues: CASSLLAGGPYEQYF.

This clonotype was seen repeatedly, ten times or more. The CDR3 reads CASSPTSGGPPNNEQFF. The CDR3 region has the DNA TGCGCCAGCAGCCCGACTAGCGGGGGGCCCCCGAACAATGAGCAGTTCTTC. The chain uses TRBV5-1 and TRBJ2-1; TRBD2 matches 13 bases. V shed 4 bases and J 5 bases; nucleotides not matched to a gene: 9. In germline, CDR1 is SGHRS, CDR2 YFSETQ. The CDR3 runs 17 residues.

V and J are TRBV6-5 and TRBJ1-4; 7 nucleotides align to TRBD1. With V trimmed by 2 bases and J by 3 bases, 3 bases remained unmatched. CDR3 length: 15 amino acids. Germline V gene data show CDR1 as MNHEY and CDR2 as SVGAGI. CDR3 protein: CASSYIGGSNEKLFF. The DNA for the CDR3 is TGTGCCAGCAGTTACATAGGGGGCTCTAATGAAAAACTGTTTTTT.

This clonotype turned up a few times. The rearrangement uses TRBV27 and TRBJ1-5, with D hard to call. This CDR3 comprises 13 residues. The V gene lost 6 bases and the J gene lost 1 base, with 7 bases spanning the gap. Germline CDR1 is MNHEY and CDR2 is SMNVEV (reference sequence). CDR3 region: CASSIDSNQPQHF. The DNA for the CDR3 is TGTGCCAGCAGCATAGACAGCAATCAGCCCCAGCATTTT.

This clonotype was detected many times. The rearrangement joins TRBV7-9 to TRBJ2-7; D is perhaps TRBD2 (5 bases). CDR3 length equals 13 residues. Germline V gene sequence: CDR1 SEHNR, CDR2 FQNEAQ (reference sequence). V lost 5 bases and J 2 bases, leaving 10 bases between the germline ends. In nucleotides, the CDR3 is TGTGCCAGCAGCCCCGGGGATGCCTACGAGCAGTACTTC. Translated, it gives CASSPGDAYEQYF. The complete variable domain, with remaining parts taken from reference TRBV7-9 and TRBJ2-7, reads DTGVSQNPRHKITKRGQNVTFRCDPISEHNRLYWYRQTLGQGPEFLTYFQNEAQLEKSRLLSDRFSAERPKGSFSTLEIQRTEQGDSAMYLCASSPGDAYEQYFGPGTRLTVT.

With regard to this clonotype: At one of its ends the junction is not consistent with the germline gene, which may arise from a read error. The chain links TRBV12-3 or TRBV12-4 to TRBJ2-7; D unclear. The CDR3 has 9 residues. CDR3 protein: CASSSPPDF. Here the CDR3 DNA reads TGTGCCAGCAGTTCCCCGCCCGACTTC.

This clonotype was found a few times. This chain uses TRBV6-1 with TRBJ2-6, with D perhaps TRBD1 (5 bases). The CDR3 is 14 residues long. Germline V CDR1 and CDR2: MNHNS, SASEGT. Trimming took off 6 bases at V and 2 bases at J, with 8 bases between the two ends. CDR3 nucleotides: TGTGCCAGCAGGCAGGGCCCTGGGGCCAACGTCCTGACTTTC. This sequence encodes CASRQGPGANVLTF.

This clonotype was seen a few times. This chain uses TRBV20-1 with TRBJ2-2, with 11 bases identical to TRBD2. V shed 2 bases, J shed 5 bases, and the junction held 22 bases outside the gene matches. The CDR3 spans 21 residues. Germline CDR1 is DFQATT and CDR2 is SNEGSKA (reference sequence). The CDR3 DNA reads as TGCAGTGCTAGAAAACCTGGGGGGCCGAGACTAGCGGGACGGGGAACCGGGGAGCTGTTTTTT. Translated: CSARKPGGPRLAGRGTGELFF.

This clonotype was observed a handful of times. V is TRBV12-3 or TRBV12-4 and J is TRBJ2-3; TRBD1 is a possible D gene (6 bases). V was shortened by 6 bases and J by 1 base, with 29 bases between the two germline ends. This CDR3 has 20 amino acids. CDR3 protein: CASSLRGDELTKGGTDTQYF. CDR3 sequence (DNA): TGTGCCAGCAGCCTACGAGGGGACGAACTCACAAAGGGGGGCACAGATACGCAGTATTTT.

J is TRBJ2-2 and V is TRBV10-3; D may match TRBD1 or TRBD2 (5 bases each). There are 19 residues in the CDR3. V shed 2 bases and J shed 8 bases, with 27 bases lying between them. The germline V gene encodes CDR1 ENHRY and CDR2 SYGVKD. The CDR3, as DNA: TGTGCCATCAGTGAGCCGGCCGTGGGGGAGTACTCCTTCGTGGGGGAGCTGTTTTTT. Translated: CAISEPAVGEYSFVGELFF.

This rearrangement joins TRBV28 to TRBJ2-3; 7 nucleotides align to TRBD1. In germline, CDR1 is MDHEN, CDR2 SYDVKM. J lost 1 base, V lost 3 bases, and 13 bases had no gene match. The CDR3 runs 18 residues. This CDR3 reads CASSFVTGTPHGTDTQYF. DNA of the CDR3: TGTGCCAGCAGTTTCGTGACAGGGACACCACACGGCACAGATACGCAGTATTTT.

The V call is TRBV15, the J call TRBJ2-2, with 14 bases matching TRBD2. CDR1 is LNHNV and CDR2 is YYDKDF in the germline V gene (reference sequence). The CDR3 totals 16 residues. V gave up 5 bases and J gave up 6 bases; unmatched junction bases: 5. This CDR3 reads CATSSRLAGGPGELFF. DNA of the CDR3: TGTGCCACCAGCTCCAGACTAGCGGGAGGGCCCGGGGAGCTGTTTTTT.

This clonotype was detected a few times. Compared with germline, one end of the junction differs, possibly owing to a read error. This chain connects TRBV3-1 to TRBJ2-7; D tentatively fits TRBD1 or TRBD2 (5 bases each). This CDR3 spans 13 amino acids. CDR1 is LGHDT and CDR2 is YNNKEL in the germline V gene (reference sequence). The CDR3 nucleotides read TGTGCCAGCAGCCAAGGTCGTGCATTCTGGGACCCCTTC. It translates to CASSQGRAFWDPF.

This clonotype has more than one count but fewer than ten. V and J are TRBV29-1 and TRBJ1-2, with TRBD1 as a possible D gene (6 bases). The CDR3 length is 13 residues. The germline gives CDR1 SQVTM, CDR2 ANQGSEA. The germline V and J ends were trimmed by 0 bases and 7 bases, with 12 bases remaining between them. The CDR3 coding sequence is TGCAGCGTTGAAGAACCGGGGGGCAGTGGCTACACCTTC. Translating it yields CSVEEPGGSGYTF.

The genes are TRBV29-1 and TRBJ2-7, with 9 bases fitting TRBD1. Germline CDR1 is SQVTM and CDR2 is ANQGSEA. Trimming took 3 bases from V and 9 from J; bases not matched to a gene: 9. CDR3 length: 13 amino acids. The CDR3 here is CSVEAPRGQGQYF. CDR3 bases: TGCAGCGTTGAGGCCCCCCGGGGACAGGGGCAGTACTTC.

J is TRBJ2-3 and V is TRBV28; the D gene is possibly TRBD1 (6 bases). The germline V gene encodes CDR1 MDHEN and CDR2 SYDVKM. The ends were cut back, 4 bases at V and 2 bases at J, with 22 bases in the middle. There are 18 residues in the CDR3. The CDR3 protein is CASSYPLTGLQPTDTQYF. The CDR3 nucleotides are TGTGCCAGCAGTTACCCCTTGACAGGCCTCCAGCCCACAGATACGCAGTATTTT.

This clonotype was recorded a few times. The rearrangement uses TRBV28 and TRBJ2-1; unclear D gene. V was cut by 10 bases and J by 6 bases, with 7 bases left in between. Germline loops: CDR1 MDHEN, CDR2 SYDVKM. This CDR3 is built from 10 residues. CDR3 loop: CATLTNEQFF. The CDR3 nucleotides read TGTGCCACTTTAACCAATGAGCAGTTCTTC.

CDR3 DNA: TGCAGCGTTATCGGGGACTCTGGGGCCAACGTCCTGACTTTC. It codes for CSVIGDSGANVLTF. V and J are TRBV29-1 and TRBJ2-6; the D gene is possibly TRBD2 (5 bases). The CDR3 has 14 amino acids. Trimming cost V 5 bases and J 0 bases, with 8 bases left between them. Per germline, CDR1 SQVTM and CDR2 ANQGSEA.

This clonotype was picked up a small number of times. The chain employs TRBV2 and TRBJ2-1; maybe TRBD1 (5 bases). The length of the CDR3 is 13 residues. Germline lookup yields CDR1 SNHLY and CDR2 FYNNEI. The CDR3 nucleotides read TGTGCGGGGCGGTTAAGCTCCTACAATGAGCAGTTCTTC. This translates into CAGRLSSYNEQFF.

The rearrangement uses TRBV4-1 and TRBJ2-3; 9 bases match TRBD1. The V gene's germline CDR1 is MGHRA and CDR2 YSYEKL. This CDR3 contains 17 residues. Trimming removed 1 base from V and 2 bases from J; junction bases left unmatched: 7. The CDR3 protein is CASSQVRTGAYTDTQYF. CDR3 nucleotide sequence: TGCGCCAGCAGCCAAGTAAGGACAGGGGCCTACACAGATACGCAGTATTTT.

This clonotype turned up a few times. The V call is TRBV3-1, the J call TRBJ2-5, with 7 bases fitting TRBD1. The length of the CDR3 is 15 residues. The trim removed 1 base at V and 5 bases at J, leaving 7 bases unmatched. The germline V gene has CDR1 LGHDT and CDR2 YNNKEL (reference sequence). The CDR3 spells CASSQAQGRWETQYF. DNA of the CDR3: TGTGCCAGCAGCCAAGCACAGGGGCGGTGGGAGACCCAGTACTTC.

The V call is TRBV20-1, the J call TRBJ2-3; 9 nucleotides agree with TRBD2. CDR1 is DFQATT and CDR2 is SNEGSKA in the germline V gene (reference sequence). This CDR3 has 15 residues. Trimming took 4 bases from V and 0 from J; bases not matched to a gene: 5. CDR3 amino acids: CSATSGASSTDTQYF. Written as DNA, the CDR3 is TGCAGTGCTACTAGCGGGGCTTCTAGCACAGATACGCAGTATTTT.

This rearrangement joins TRBV28 to TRBJ2-7; the match to TRBD1 covers 12 bases. This CDR3 is built from 15 residues. Germline V gene lookup returns CDR1 MDHEN and CDR2 SYDVKM. V lost 6 bases and J lost 6; bases outside the gene matches: 9. Here the CDR3 DNA reads TGTGCCAGCAGAGCACCGGGACAGGGGGCCCTCGAGCAGTACTTC. It specifies CASRAPGQGALEQYF.

This clonotype occurred a few times. The chain uses TRBV7-9 and TRBJ2-5; maybe TRBD2 (6 bases). V lost 4 bases, J lost 2 bases, and 14 bases lay in between. Germline V gene lookup returns CDR1 SEHNR and CDR2 FQNEAQ (reference sequence). This CDR3 region has 15 residues. The CDR3 sequence: CASSSPGDRQETQYF. CDR3 in DNA: TGTGCCAGCAGCTCCCCGGGAGATAGACAAGAGACCCAGTACTTC.

This clonotype was observed a few times. The chain carries TRBV27 and TRBJ2-7; 8 nucleotides line up with TRBD2. After removal of 5 bases from V and 3 bases from J, the junction contained 3 bases not matched to a gene. Germline lookup yields CDR1 MNHEY and CDR2 SMNVEV (reference sequence). The CDR3 has 13 amino acids. The CDR3: CASSPGLVYEQYF. In DNA, the CDR3 is TGTGCCAGCAGTCCGGGACTAGTCTACGAGCAGTACTTC.